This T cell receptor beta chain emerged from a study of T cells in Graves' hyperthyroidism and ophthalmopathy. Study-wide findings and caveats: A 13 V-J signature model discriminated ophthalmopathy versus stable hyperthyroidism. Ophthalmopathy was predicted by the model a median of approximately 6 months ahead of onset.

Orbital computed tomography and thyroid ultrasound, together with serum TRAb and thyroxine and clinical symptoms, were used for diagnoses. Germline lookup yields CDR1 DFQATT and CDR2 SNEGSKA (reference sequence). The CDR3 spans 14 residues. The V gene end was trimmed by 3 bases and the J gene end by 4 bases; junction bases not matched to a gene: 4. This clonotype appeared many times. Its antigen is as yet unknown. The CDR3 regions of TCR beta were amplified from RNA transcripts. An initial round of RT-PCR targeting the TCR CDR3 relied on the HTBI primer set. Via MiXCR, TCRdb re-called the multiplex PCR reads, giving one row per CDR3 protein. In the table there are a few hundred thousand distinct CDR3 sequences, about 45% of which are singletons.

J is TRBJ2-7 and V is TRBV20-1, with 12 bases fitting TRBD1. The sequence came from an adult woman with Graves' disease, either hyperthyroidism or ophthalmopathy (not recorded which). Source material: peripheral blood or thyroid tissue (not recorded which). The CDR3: CSARGQGATYEQYF. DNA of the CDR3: TGCAGTGCTAGGGGACAGGGGGCGACATACGAGCAGTACTTC.